This T cell receptor beta chain comes out of a study of blood T cell repertoires in COVID-19. Study at large: PBMCs, B-cell-depleted T cells, or T cells were the source of the cDNA or gDNA that made up the material.

All enrollees were roughly 18 to 95 years old and from about 25 US areas. Per the original data handling: By means of reference gene primer amplification, nucleated cell counts were estimated. Only in-frame clones appear in the TCRdb table, and some are missing; sequencing was by immunoSEQ multiplex PCR. That table supplies the V and J calls and clone size; D and trimming were determined from the DNA. This table holds about 200,000 clones, 70% to 85% found once. The V gene lost 6 bases and the J gene lost 10 bases, with 18 bases spanning the gap. CDR1 is SNHLY and CDR2 is FYNNEI in the germline V gene. The CDR3 runs to 13 residues.

V usage is TRBV2 and J usage is TRBJ1-1, with D possibly being TRBD1 (6 bases). The TCR comes from a woman aged 55-70 years with acute COVID-19. The sample comprised PBMCs or T cells enriched from blood (not recorded which). For the CDR3, the DNA is TGTGCCAGCAGCGGCACAGGGAGCGTAGGAGCTTTCTTT. As protein: CASSGTGSVGAFF.